This T cell receptor beta chain was identified during a study of blood T cells in healthy people across ages. This clonotype showed up just a few times. What it recognizes is unknown. Notes on the study in general: Researchers report that TCR beta diversity correlated strongly with naive T cell percentage.

The germline V and J ends were trimmed by 0 bases and 5 bases, with 13 bases remaining between them. The CDR3 has 16 residues. Germline-derived CDR1 and CDR2 are MNHEY and SMNVEV (reference sequence). Through a sample-barcoded 5' primer and a J-beta primer mix, a second PCR was run for roughly 7 to 12 cycles. Carrying 12 random nucleotides, a template-switch adaptor labeled each individual cDNA molecule. TCRdb re-analysed the 5' RACE reads in MiXCR, keeping a single row per CDR3 protein. This sample has approximately 1,000,000 distinct CDR3 sequences, with 35% to 40% found just once. Total RNA, at least 5 micrograms per sample, came from PBMCs.

The sequenced material came from blood. The receptor comes from a man in his late teens or twenties in good health. The chain employs TRBV27 and TRBJ2-2, with D uncertain. The CDR3 DNA follows: TGTGCCAGCAGTTTATCGCTGGATACGGTTACCGGGGAGCTGTTTTTT. Translated: CASSLSLDTVTGELFF.